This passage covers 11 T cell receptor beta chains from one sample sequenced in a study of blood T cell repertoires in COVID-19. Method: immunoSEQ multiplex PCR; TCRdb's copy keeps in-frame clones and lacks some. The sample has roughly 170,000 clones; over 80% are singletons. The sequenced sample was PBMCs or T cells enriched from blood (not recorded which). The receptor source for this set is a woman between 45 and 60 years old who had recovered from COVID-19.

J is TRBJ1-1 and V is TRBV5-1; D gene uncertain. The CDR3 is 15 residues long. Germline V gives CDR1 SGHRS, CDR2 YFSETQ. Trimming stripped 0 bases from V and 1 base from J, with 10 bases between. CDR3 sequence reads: CASSLAWGGNTEAFF. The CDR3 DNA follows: TGCGCCAGCAGCTTGGCCTGGGGAGGGAACACTGAAGCTTTCTTT.

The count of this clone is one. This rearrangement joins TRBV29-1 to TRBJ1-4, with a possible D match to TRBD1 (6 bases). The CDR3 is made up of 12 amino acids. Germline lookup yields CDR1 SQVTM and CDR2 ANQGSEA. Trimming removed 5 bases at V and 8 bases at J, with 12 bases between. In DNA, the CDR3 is TGCAGCGTTCTCCAGGGGTTGGAAAAACTGTTTTTT. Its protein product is CSVLQGLEKLFF.

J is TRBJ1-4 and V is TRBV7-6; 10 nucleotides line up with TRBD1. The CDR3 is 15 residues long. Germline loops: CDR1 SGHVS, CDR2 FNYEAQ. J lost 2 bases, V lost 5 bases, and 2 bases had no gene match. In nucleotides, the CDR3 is TGTGCCAGCAGCAGGACAGGGGGGACTAATGAAAAACTGTTTTTT. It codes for CASSRTGGTNEKLFF. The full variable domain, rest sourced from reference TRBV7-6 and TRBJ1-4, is GAGVSQSPRYKVTKRGQDVALRCDPISGHVSLYWYRQALGQGPEFLTYFNYEAQQDKSGLPNDRFSAERPEGSISTLTIQRTEQRDSAMYRCASSRTGGTNEKLFFGSGTQLSVL.

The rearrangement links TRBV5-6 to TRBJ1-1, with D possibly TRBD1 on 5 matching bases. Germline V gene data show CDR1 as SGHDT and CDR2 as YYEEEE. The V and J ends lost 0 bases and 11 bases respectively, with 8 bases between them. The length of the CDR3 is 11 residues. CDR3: CASSLAGVAFF. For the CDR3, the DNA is TGTGCCAGCAGCTTGGCGGGGGTGGCTTTCTTT.

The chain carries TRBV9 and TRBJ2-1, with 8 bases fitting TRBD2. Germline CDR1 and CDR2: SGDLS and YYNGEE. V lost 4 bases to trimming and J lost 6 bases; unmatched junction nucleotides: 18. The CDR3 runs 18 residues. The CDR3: CASSNIKSPAGAGNEQFF. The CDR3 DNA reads TGTGCCAGCAGCAACATCAAATCCCCAGCGGGGGCGGGCAATGAGCAGTTCTTC.

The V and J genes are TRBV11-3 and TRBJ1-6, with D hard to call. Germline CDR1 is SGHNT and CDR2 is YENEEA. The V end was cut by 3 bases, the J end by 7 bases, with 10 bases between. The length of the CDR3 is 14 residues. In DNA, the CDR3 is TGTGCCAGCAGCTTTTCAGGAACGAATTCACCCCTCCACTTT. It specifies CASSFSGTNSPLHF.

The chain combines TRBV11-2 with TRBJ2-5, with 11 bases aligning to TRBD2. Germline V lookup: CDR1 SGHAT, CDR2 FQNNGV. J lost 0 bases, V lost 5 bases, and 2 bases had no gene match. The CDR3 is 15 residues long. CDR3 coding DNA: TGTGCCAGCAGCGGGACTAGCGGATACCAAGAGACCCAGTACTTC. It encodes CASSGTSGYQETQYF.

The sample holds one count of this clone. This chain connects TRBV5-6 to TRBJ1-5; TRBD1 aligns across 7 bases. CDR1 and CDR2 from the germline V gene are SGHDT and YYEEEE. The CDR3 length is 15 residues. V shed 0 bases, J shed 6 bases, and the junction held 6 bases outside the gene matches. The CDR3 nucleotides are TGTGCCAGCAGCTTGGGGACAGGATGGGGTCAGCCCCAGCATTTT. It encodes CASSLGTGWGQPQHF.

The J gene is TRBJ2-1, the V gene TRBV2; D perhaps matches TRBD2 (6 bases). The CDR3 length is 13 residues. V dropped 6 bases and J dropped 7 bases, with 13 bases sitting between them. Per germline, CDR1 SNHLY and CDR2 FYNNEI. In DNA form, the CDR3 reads TGTGCCAGCAGCCCGGATGGGACTAATGAGCAGTTCTTC. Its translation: CASSPDGTNEQFF.

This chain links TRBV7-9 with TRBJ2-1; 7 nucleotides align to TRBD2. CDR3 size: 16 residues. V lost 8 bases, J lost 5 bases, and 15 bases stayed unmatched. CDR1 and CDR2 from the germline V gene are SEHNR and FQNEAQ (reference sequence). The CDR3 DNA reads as TGTGCCAGCGTTCCACGCGGACTAGAAAACCACAATGAGCAGTTCTTC. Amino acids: CASVPRGLENHNEQFF.

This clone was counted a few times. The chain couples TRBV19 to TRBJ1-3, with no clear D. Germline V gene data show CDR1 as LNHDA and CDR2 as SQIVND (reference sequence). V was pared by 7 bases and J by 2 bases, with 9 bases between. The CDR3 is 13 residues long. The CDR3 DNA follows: TGTGCCAGTACCAGTCAGGCTGGAAACACCATATATTTT. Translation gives CASTSQAGNTIYF.